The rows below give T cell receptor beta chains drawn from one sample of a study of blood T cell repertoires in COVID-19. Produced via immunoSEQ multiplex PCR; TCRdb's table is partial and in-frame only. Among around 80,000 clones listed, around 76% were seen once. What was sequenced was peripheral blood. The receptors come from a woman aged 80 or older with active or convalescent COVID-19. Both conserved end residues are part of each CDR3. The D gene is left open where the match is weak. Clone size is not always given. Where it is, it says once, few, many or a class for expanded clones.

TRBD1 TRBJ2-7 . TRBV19 TGTGCCAGTAGTCACCGGGACAGGGGGCTTTATGAGCAGTACTTC CASSHRDRGLYEQYF
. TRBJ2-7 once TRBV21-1 TGTGCCAGCAGCAATTCTCCGGGACACGATCACTCCTACGAGCAGTACTTC CASSNSPGHDHSYEQYF
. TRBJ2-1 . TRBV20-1 TGCAGTGCGGACTATTACAATGAGCAGTTCTTC CSADYYNEQFF
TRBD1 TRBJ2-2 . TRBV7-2 TGTGCCAGCAGCGCCTCGACAGGGGCCACCGGGGAGCTGTTTTTT CASSASTGATGELFF
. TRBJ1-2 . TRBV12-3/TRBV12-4 TGTGCCAGCAGGGGGAGGGCTGGCTACACCTTC CASRGRAGYTF
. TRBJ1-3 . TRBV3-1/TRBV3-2 TGTGCCAGCAGCCAATTCCGGTACCAGGGAGGAAACACCATATATTTT CASSQFRYQGGNTIYF
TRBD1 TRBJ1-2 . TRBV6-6 TGTGCCAGCAGTTACTTCCGACAGGGTGTGAATGGCTACACCTTC CASSYFRQGVNGYTF
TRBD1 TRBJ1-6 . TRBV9 TGTGCCAGCAGCGTAGAGGGACAGGGGTTTTCACCCCTCCACTTT CASSVEGQGFSPLHF
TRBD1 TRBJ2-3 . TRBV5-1 TGCGCCAGTACAGGGGGCTACACAGATACGCAGTATTTT CASTGGYTDTQYF
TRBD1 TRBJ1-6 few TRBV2 TGTGCCAGCAGTGAAGAGGGGACAGGGCCCATATTTGTTTCACCCCTCCACTTT CASSEEGTGPIFVSPLHF
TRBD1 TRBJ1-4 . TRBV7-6 TGTGCCAGCAGCCCGACCCCCGGACAGGGGATAACTAATGAAAAACTGTTTTTT CASSPTPGQGITNEKLFF
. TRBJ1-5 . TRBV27 TGTGCCAGCAGTTGGAGTCAGCCCCAGCATTTT CASSWSQPQHF
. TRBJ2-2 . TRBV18 TGTGCCAGCTCACCCGAACAGAACACCGGGGAGCTGTTTTTT CASSPEQNTGELFF
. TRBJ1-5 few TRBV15 TGTGCCACCAGCCGGGGGGAGAGCAATCAGCCCCAGCATTTT CATSRGESNQPQHF
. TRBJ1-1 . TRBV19 TGTGCCAGTACACCCCGGCCCCCCACAGCAGAAGCTTTCTTT CASTPRPPTAEAFF
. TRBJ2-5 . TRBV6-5 TGTGCCAGCAGCGGAGAGACCCAGTACTTC CASSGETQYF
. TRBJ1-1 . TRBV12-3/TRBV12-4 TGTGCCAGCAGTTTTAATCCCACTGAAGCTTTCTTT CASSFNPTEAFF
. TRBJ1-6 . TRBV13 TGTGCCAGCAGCTTGGGGCAGGTCCAGGGCCTGGGTAATTCACCCCTCCACTTT CASSLGQVQGLGNSPLHF
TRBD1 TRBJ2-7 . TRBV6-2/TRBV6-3 TGTGCCAGCAGTTACTTGTGGGGACAGTCAACTTCCTACGAGCAGTACTTC CASSYLWGQSTSYEQYF
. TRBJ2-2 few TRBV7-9 TGTGCCAGCAGCTTAGGAGCGGGGAACACCGGGGAGCTGTTTTTT CASSLGAGNTGELFF
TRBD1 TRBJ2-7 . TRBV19 TGTGCCAGTAGTACTACCGGGACAGGGAATTACGAGCAGTACTTC CASSTTGTGNYEQYF
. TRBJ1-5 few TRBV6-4 TGTGCCAGCGCCGGGGGGGAGAATCAGCCCCAGCATTTT CASAGGENQPQHF
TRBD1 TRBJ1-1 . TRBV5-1 TGCGCCAGCAGCTTGGTTCAGGGGGACACTGAAGCTTTCTTT CASSLVQGDTEAFF
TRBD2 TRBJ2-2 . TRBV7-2 TGTGCCAGCAGCCTAACCGGGACTAGCGGGTATCGGGAGCTGTTTTTT CASSLTGTSGYRELFF
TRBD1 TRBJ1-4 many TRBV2 TGTGCCAGCAGAGGGACAGCTGGGGCTAATGAAAAACTGTTTTTT CASRGTAGANEKLFF
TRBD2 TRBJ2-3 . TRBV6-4 TGTGCCAGCAGTGAGGCTAGCGGGTCTGGTACGCAGTATTTT CASSEASGSGTQYF
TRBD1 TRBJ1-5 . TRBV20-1 TGCAGTGCTAGTCTGGGGATTGGACAGGGGGATCAGCCCCAGCATTTT CSASLGIGQGDQPQHF
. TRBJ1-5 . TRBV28 TGTGCCAGCAGTCCAGAATTGGGCGGCAATCAGCCCCAGCATTTT CASSPELGGNQPQHF
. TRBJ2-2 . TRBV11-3 TGTGCCAGCAGCTCGGGACAGAACACCGGGGAGCTGTTTTTT CASSSGQNTGELFF